The rows below give T cell receptor beta chains drawn from one sample of a study of cytomegalovirus exposure and HLA in healthy donors. Libraries were prepared by immunoSEQ multiplex PCR; TCRdb keeps only in-frame clonotypes and omits some of them. Of roughly 150,000 clones listed, approximately 88% were seen once; the top ten hold about 1.4%. Source material: PBMCs. These receptors all come from a woman aged 18-29 years in good health and CMV-seronegative. Both conserved end residues are part of each CDR3. The D gene is left open where the match is weak. The size field is filled for only some rows; it gives once, few, many or a size class.

CDR3	DNA	V	size	D	J
CASITGTGGSYGYTF	TGTGCCAGCATCACAGGGACAGGGGGCTCGTATGGCTACACCTTC	TRBV6-6	-	TRBD1	TRBJ1-2
CASSVGAGMRDEQFF	TGTGCCAGCAGCGTAGGAGCAGGGATGAGAGATGAGCAGTTCTTC	TRBV9	-	-	TRBJ2-1
CAISERFQHSGANVLTF	TGTGCCATCAGTGAGAGATTTCAACACTCTGGGGCCAACGTCCTGACTTTC	TRBV10-3	-	-	TRBJ2-6
CASSLQPGELFF	TGTGCCAGCAGCCTACAGCCCGGGGAGCTGTTTTTT	TRBV7-2	-	-	TRBJ2-2
CASGLAAADSYWTEAFF	TGTGCTAGTGGTTTGGCGGCGGCGGACTCGTATTGGACTGAAGCTTTCTTT	TRBV12-5	-	-	TRBJ1-1
CASRGLADRGNSHEQFF	TGTGCCAGCAGGGGGTTAGCGGACAGGGGAAATTCACATGAGCAGTTCTTC	TRBV2	-	TRBD1	TRBJ2-1
CASSLVRLKETQYF	TGTGCCAGCAGCTTAGTGAGACTAAAAGAGACCCAGTACTTC	TRBV7-2	-	-	TRBJ2-5
CASSQRTGTSTDTQYF	TGTGCCAGCAGTCAACGGACAGGGACTAGCACAGATACGCAGTATTTT	TRBV2	-	TRBD1	TRBJ2-3
CATAGATNEKLFF	TGTGCCACCGCGGGAGCAACTAATGAAAAACTGTTTTTT	TRBV6-1	-	-	TRBJ1-4
CASRPTSGGGNEQFF	TGCGCCAGCAGGCCAACTAGCGGGGGAGGGAATGAGCAGTTCTTC	TRBV10-2	once	TRBD2	TRBJ2-1
CASSVWASGGTGELFF	TGTGCCAGCAGCGTATGGGCTAGCGGGGGGACCGGGGAGCTGTTTTTT	TRBV9	few	TRBD2	TRBJ2-2
CASSVGQGGTEAFF	TGCGCCAGCAGCGTAGGACAGGGGGGCACTGAAGCTTTCTTT	TRBV5-1	-	TRBD1	TRBJ1-1
CAIGGSGGNTQYF	TGTGCCATCGGGGGATCGGGGGGCAATACGCAGTATTTT	TRBV10-3	-	-	TRBJ2-3
CAWKLAGTGTPLHF	TGTGCCTGGAAATTGGCCGGCACGGGGACACCCCTCCACTTT	TRBV30	once	-	TRBJ1-6
CASSLGTEPGNTIYF	TGTGCCAGCAGCTTGGGAACAGAACCTGGAAACACCATATATTTT	TRBV5-4	few	-	TRBJ1-3
CASSLGGGTYNSPLHF	TGTGCCAGCAGCTTAGGCGGGGGGACCTATAATTCACCCCTCCACTTT	TRBV13	-	-	TRBJ1-6
CAISRDQNTEAFF	TGTGCCATCAGTCGCGATCAGAACACTGAAGCTTTCTTT	TRBV10-3	-	-	TRBJ1-1
CASSRPGLQRWGYTF	TGTGCCAGCAGCAGACCGGGACTACAGAGGTGGGGCTACACCTTC	TRBV7-9	-	-	TRBJ1-2
CASSDGAGTNQPQHF	TGTGCCAGCAGTGATGGGGCAGGGACTAATCAGCCCCAGCATTTT	TRBV2	-	-	TRBJ1-5
CASSDDRVVDTQYF	TGTGCCAGCAGCGATGACAGGGTTGTAGATACGCAGTATTTT	TRBV9	-	TRBD1	TRBJ2-3
CASSPEGYQETQYF	TGCGCCAGCAGCCCGGAGGGGTACCAAGAGACCCAGTACTTC	TRBV5-1	-	-	TRBJ2-5
CASSRYGQVLEAFF	TGTGCCAGCAGCAGATACGGACAGGTTCTAGAAGCTTTCTTT	TRBV11-2	few	TRBD1	TRBJ1-1
CANSLQGTIDEQYF	TGTGCCAACAGCTTACAGGGGACTATCGACGAGCAGTACTTC	TRBV7-6	-	-	TRBJ2-7
CAISESEGQPGYF	TGTGCCATCAGTGAGTCGGAGGGACAGCCCGGATACTTC	TRBV10-3	-	TRBD1	TRBJ1-2
CASARGTQETQYF	TGTGCCAGCGCCCGGGGGACCCAAGAGACCCAGTACTTC	TRBV19	once	-	TRBJ2-5
CASSLSRVRGRDTEAFF	TGTGCCAGCAGCTTAAGTCGGGTCAGGGGCAGGGACACTGAAGCTTTCTTT	TRBV7-6	-	-	TRBJ1-1
CASSYSSRGSEKLFF	TGTGCCAGCAGTTACTCATCCAGGGGGAGTGAAAAACTGTTTTTT	TRBV6-5	-	TRBD1	TRBJ1-4
CASSPPGSLTEAFF	TGTGCCAGCAGCCCGCCGGGATCTCTCACTGAAGCTTTCTTT	TRBV13	-	-	TRBJ1-1
CSARGETQYF	TGCAGTGCGAGGGGGGAGACCCAGTACTTC	TRBV20-1	-	-	TRBJ2-5
CASSGGRNEKLFF	TGTGCCAGCAGCGGGGGCCGTAATGAAAAACTGTTTTTT	TRBV7-2	-	-	TRBJ1-4
CASSATSGGAWTDTQYF	TGTGCCAGCAGCGCCACTAGCGGGGGGGCGTGGACAGATACGCAGTATTTT	TRBV9	-	TRBD2	TRBJ2-3
CASTPGGRSSYEQYF	TGTGCCAGCACCCCGGGGGGGCGGAGCTCCTACGAGCAGTACTTC	TRBV27	few	TRBD2	TRBJ2-7
CASSYSDSYEQYF	TGTGCCAGTAGTTACTCTGACTCCTACGAGCAGTACTTC	TRBV19	-	-	TRBJ2-7
CASSLSEGVNSQYF	TGCGCCAGCAGCCTATCCGAGGGTGTAAACAGTCAGTACTTC	TRBV5-1	few	-	TRBJ2-4
CASSPLRRQGVYEQYF	TGTGCCAGCAGCCCACTTAGGAGACAGGGGGTTTACGAGCAGTACTTC	TRBV11-2	few	TRBD1	TRBJ2-7
CAWTLAGGGTDTQYF	TGTGCCTGGACTCTAGCGGGGGGCGGCACAGATACGCAGTATTTT	TRBV30	-	TRBD2	TRBJ2-3
CAWSRDRRTEAFF	TGTGCCTGGAGTCGGGACAGGCGGACTGAAGCTTTCTTT	TRBV30	-	TRBD1	TRBJ1-1